The 28 T cell receptor beta chains presented below share a single source sample, sequenced in a study of blood T cells in healthy people across ages. Sample-barcoded 5' priming and a J-beta primer mix drove a second PCR of about 7 to 11 cycles. TCRdb re-analysed the 5' RACE reads in MiXCR, keeping a single row per CDR3 protein. The sample holds hundreds of thousands of distinct CDR3 sequences, roughly 44% seen once. Material for sequencing was blood. These receptors were taken from a man aged 55 to 69 in good health.

The rearrangement links TRBV13 to TRBJ2-1, with 8 bases fitting TRBD1. The J call could be wrong; TRBJ2-7 is a better fit for the DNA end. Germline V CDR1 and CDR2: PRHDT, FYEKMQ (reference sequence). The CDR3 contains 17 residues. CDR3 sequence reads: CASSKETGASSYNEQYF. The CDR3 bases are TGTGCCAGCAGCAAAGAGACAGGGGCCAGCTCCTACAATGAGCAGTACTTC.

V usage is TRBV6-2 or TRBV6-3 and J usage is TRBJ2-4; D remains unclear. The J call could be wrong; TRBJ2-7 is a better fit for the DNA end. The CDR3 is made up of 16 amino acids. CDR1 is MNHEY and CDR2 is SVGEGT in the germline V gene. The chain's CDR3 is CASSNQARISTYEQYF. CDR3 in DNA: TGTGCCAGCAGCAATCAAGCAAGGATAAGCACCTACGAGCAGTACTTC.

The chain carries TRBV6-1 and TRBJ2-4, with D possibly being TRBD1 (5 bases). The J call may be in error: the DNA end matches TRBJ2-7 better. The CDR3 runs to 14 residues. CDR1 MNHNS and CDR2 SASEGT come from the germline V gene. In DNA, the CDR3 is TGTGCCAGCAATTTAGGGGTGAGAGATGACGAGCAGTACTTC. Its protein is CASNLGVRDDEQYF.

V and J are TRBV2 and TRBJ1-5; 9 positions agree with TRBD1. V lost 7 bases and J lost 6; bases outside the gene matches: 13. Looked up from germline, CDR1 is SNHLY and CDR2 is FYNNEI. The CDR3 loop spans 16 amino acids. The CDR3, as DNA: TGTGCCAGCATGGGACAGGGTGGTATCGGCGGTCAGCCCCAGCATTTT. It specifies CASMGQGGIGGQPQHF.

The rearrangement joins TRBV6-5 to TRBJ2-7, with 9 bases fitting TRBD2. The DNA end is a closer match to TRBJ2-5, so the J assignment may be wrong. This CDR3 contains 15 residues. CDR1 and CDR2 (germline): MNHEY, SVGAGI. CDR3: CASSYGAGGPETQYF. The CDR3, as DNA: TGTGCCAGCAGTTACGGGGCGGGGGGGCCAGAGACCCAGTACTTC.

The V call is TRBV11-2, the J call TRBJ2-7; D ambiguous. Trimming stripped 0 bases from V and 4 bases from J, with 10 bases between. This CDR3 contains 14 residues. Germline V gene sequence: CDR1 SGHAT, CDR2 FQNNGV. CDR3 DNA: TGTGCCAGCAGCTTAGAATTCATTGGTTACGAGCAGTACTTC. Protein sequence: CASSLEFIGYEQYF.

The sample holds a few counts of this clonotype. This rearrangement joins TRBV4-1 to TRBJ1-6, with D hard to call. The V and J ends lost 0 bases and 13 bases respectively, with 16 bases between them. The germline CDR1 and CDR2 sequences are MGHRA and YSYEKL. The CDR3 loop spans 15 amino acids. The CDR3: CASSQERQTDRPLHF. The CDR3 DNA is TGCGCCAGCAGCCAAGAAAGGCAGACCGATAGGCCCCTCCACTTT.

Note on this clonotype: The junction departs from germline at one end; a sequencing error may be responsible. J is TRBJ2-1 and V is TRBV6-2 or TRBV6-3, with D possibly being TRBD2 (7 bases). The CDR3 spans 14 residues. From germline, CDR1 is MNHEY and CDR2 SVGEGT. The CDR3, as DNA: TGTGTCAGCAGTTACCGGGGGGCGTACAATGAGCAGTTCTTC. Translated: CVSSYRGAYNEQFF.

In nucleotides, the CDR3 is TGTGCCAGCAGTTACCAGTCCGTGAACACCGGGGAGCTGTTTTTT. Translation: CASSYQSVNTGELFF. J is TRBJ2-2 and V is TRBV6-2 or TRBV6-3; unclear D gene. The V gene lost 2 bases and the J gene lost 1 base, with 8 bases spanning the gap. Germline CDR1 reads MNHEY; CDR2 reads SVGEGT. The CDR3 is 15 residues long.

Comment on this clonotype: One end of the junction is discordant with germline, which a read error may explain. The rearrangement links TRBV25-1 to TRBJ2-7, with 10 positions matching TRBD1. The CDR3 spans 15 residues. Looked up from germline, CDR1 is MGHDK and CDR2 is SYGVNS. The DNA of the CDR3 is TGTGTCAGCAGTGAAGCTGGGACAGGGGCCTACGAGCAGTACTTC. The encoded protein is CVSSEAGTGAYEQYF.

CDR3 nucleotide sequence: TGTGCCAGCAGACTGGCGGGGGGGGATACGCAGTATTTT. It translates to CASRLAGGDTQYF. The V gene is TRBV11-3, the J gene TRBJ2-3; TRBD2 matches 9 bases. The CDR3 has 13 residues. V was clipped by 6 bases and J by 6 bases; unmatched bases: 4. CDR1 is SGHNT and CDR2 is YENEEA in the germline V gene.

The chain is built from TRBV27 and TRBJ1-1; 7 bases are shared with TRBD1. Germline V lookup: CDR1 MNHEY, CDR2 SMNVEV (reference sequence). The CDR3 has 16 amino acids. J was trimmed by 2 bases and V by 3 bases; bases with no gene match: 9. The CDR3 loop is CASSLRHRDRNTEAFF. The CDR3 nucleotides are TGTGCCAGCAGTTTGCGACACCGGGACAGAAACACTGAAGCTTTCTTT.

The chain uses TRBV7-9 and TRBJ1-2, with D maybe TRBD1 (5 bases). Germline assignment: CDR1 SEHNR and CDR2 FQNEAQ (reference sequence). The CDR3 is 14 amino acids. Trimming took off 4 bases at V and 12 bases at J, with 21 bases between the two ends. CDR3: CASSSWRGPQGDTF. CDR3 DNA: TGTGCCAGCAGCTCCTGGAGGGGTCCCCAAGGTGACACCTTC. The full variable domain, with the rest looked up from reference TRBV7-9 and TRBJ1-2, is DTGVSQNPRHKITKRGQNVTFRCDPISEHNRLYWYRQTLGQGPEFLTYFQNEAQLEKSRLLSDRFSAERPKGSFSTLEIQRTEQGDSAMYLCASSSWRGPQGDTFGSGTRLTVV.

This clonotype was found a few times. CDR3 sequence: CASSSGLAGADTQYF. The CDR3 DNA reads TGCGCCAGCAGCTCCGGACTAGCGGGGGCGGATACGCAGTATTTT. V usage is TRBV5-1 and J usage is TRBJ2-3, with 13 bases fitting TRBD2. The CDR3 is 15 amino acids. V lost 3 bases to trimming and J lost 6 bases; unmatched junction nucleotides: 4. Germline V gene sequence: CDR1 SGHRS, CDR2 YFSETQ. Looking up the rest from reference TRBV5-1 and TRBJ2-3 gives the full variable domain: KAGVTQTPRYLIKTRGQQVTLSCSPISGHRSVSWYQQTPGQGLQFLFEYFSETQRNKGNFPGRFSGRQFSNSRSEMNVSTLELGDSALYLCASSSGLAGADTQYFGPGTRLTVL.

The J gene is TRBJ2-7, the V gene TRBV29-1; TRBD1 aligns across 8 bases. The germline V gene has CDR1 SQVTM and CDR2 ANQGSEA. The CDR3 consists of 15 residues. With 1 base clipped from V and 2 bases from J, the junction kept 7 bases outside the gene matches. The CDR3 is CSVEGSQQGAYEQYF. In nucleotides, the CDR3 is TGCAGCGTTGAAGGTAGCCAACAGGGGGCCTACGAGCAGTACTTC.

This clonotype was observed once. The chain employs TRBV30 and TRBJ1-6, with D hard to call. Trimming cost V 5 bases and J 6 bases, with 8 bases left between them. CDR3 size: 12 residues. CDR1 is GTSNPN, CDR2 SVGIG, per germline (reference sequence). The CDR3 nucleotides are TGTGCCTGGGAGAGCCCTAATTCACCCCTCCACTTT. Amino acid sequence: CAWESPNSPLHF.

The chain couples TRBV24-1 to TRBJ2-3; weak D call: TRBD2 (5 bases). Germline V gene lookup returns CDR1 KGHDR and CDR2 SFDVKD. The CDR3 extends over 15 amino acids. V was trimmed by 4 bases and J by 5 bases, leaving 15 bases between them. CDR3 sequence reads: CATSDTGIGIDTQYF. In DNA, the CDR3 is TGTGCCACCAGTGACACCGGGATAGGGATAGATACGCAGTATTTT.

The chain recombines TRBV20-1 with TRBJ1-6, with a tentative D call TRBD1 (6 bases). From germline, CDR1 is DFQATT and CDR2 SNEGSKA (reference sequence). V shed 0 bases and J shed 17 bases, with 17 bases lying between them. The CDR3 is 13 residues long. The CDR3 here is CSAREGAGYIFHF. The CDR3 DNA reads TGCAGTGCTAGAGAGGGGGCTGGTTACATCTTCCACTTT.

This clonotype appeared a few times. V usage is TRBV5-5 and J usage is TRBJ1-2, with unresolved D. V gave up 5 bases and J gave up 11 bases, with 13 bases separating them. This CDR3 is 11 amino acids long. Germline lookup yields CDR1 SGHKS and CDR2 YYEKEE (reference sequence). CDR3 nucleotides: TGTGCCAGCAGTCCGTCGGGATTTTACACCTTC. This sequence encodes CASSPSGFYTF.

V is TRBV6-2 or TRBV6-3 and J is TRBJ2-5; 7 positions match TRBD1. J gave up 2 bases and V 2 bases, and 2 bases lay outside the gene matches. Germline CDR1 and CDR2: MNHEY and SVGEGT. The CDR3 spans 14 residues. The CDR3 nucleotides read TGTGCCAGCAGTTACGGGACAGTACAAGAGACCCAGTACTTC. Translation gives CASSYGTVQETQYF.

This chain links TRBV20-1 with TRBJ2-7; TRBD2 matches at 8 bases. The length of the CDR3 is 15 residues. CDR1 DFQATT and CDR2 SNEGSKA come from the germline V gene (reference sequence). Losses at the gene ends were 2 bases for V and 0 bases for J; bases not matched to a gene: 6. CDR3 coding DNA: TGCAGTGCTAGAACTGACGGGGGGGACTCCTACGAGCAGTACTTC. Protein sequence: CSARTDGGDSYEQYF.

This clonotype appeared a few times. The V and J genes are TRBV7-9 and TRBJ1-3; D is ambiguous. Trimming took 2 bases from V and 0 from J, leaving 11 bases between them. From germline, CDR1 is SEHNR and CDR2 FQNEAQ (reference sequence). This CDR3 spans 16 amino acids. This CDR3 reads CASSLRSPSSGNTIYF. DNA of the CDR3: TGTGCCAGCAGCTTAAGGTCCCCTAGCTCTGGAAACACCATATATTTT.

This clonotype came up many times. This sequence joins TRBV12-3 or TRBV12-4 and TRBJ2-7, with D hard to call. The CDR3 totals 11 residues. Trimming stripped 6 bases from V and 3 bases from J, with 6 bases between. The CDR3 loop reads CASSLNYEQYF. CDR3 DNA sequence: TGTGCCAGCAGCTTAAACTACGAGCAGTACTTC.

CDR3 protein: CASSLVAYGGHQYF. The CDR3 DNA reads TGTGCCAGCAGCTTAGTGGCTTATGGGGGACATCAGTACTTC. The V and J genes are TRBV7-9 and TRBJ2-5, with TRBD1 as a possible D gene (6 bases). CDR1 is SEHNR and CDR2 is FQNEAQ in the germline V gene (reference sequence). Trimming stripped 1 base from V and 11 bases from J, with 17 bases between. This CDR3 has 14 amino acids.

This clonotype was seen repeatedly, ten times or more. CDR3 sequence (DNA): TGTGCCAGCAGAGGGACTAGCGACTACGAGCAGTACTTC. Protein: CASRGTSDYEQYF. The chain recombines TRBV27 with TRBJ2-7; 10 bases align to TRBD2. The CDR3 spans 13 residues. Germline V gene lookup returns CDR1 MNHEY and CDR2 SMNVEV (reference sequence). The V gene end was trimmed by 6 bases and the J gene end by 3 bases; junction bases not matched to a gene: 2.

V gene TRBV6-2 or TRBV6-3 combines with J gene TRBJ1-2; no clear D gene. The CDR3 spans 13 residues. CDR1 and CDR2 (germline): MNHEY, SVGEGT. V was shortened by 5 bases and J by 7 bases, with 14 bases between the two germline ends. CDR3 bases: TGTGCCAGCAGTGCACAATCTCGGGGTGGCTACACCTTC. Translated, it gives CASSAQSRGGYTF.

This clonotype was seen once. The rearrangement uses TRBV5-5 and TRBJ2-4; D is unresolved. The end of the DNA fits TRBJ2-7 better, so the J call may be wrong. Per germline, CDR1 SGHKS and CDR2 YYEKEE (reference sequence). The CDR3 contains 13 residues. In DNA form, the CDR3 reads TGTGCCAACACCTCGCCACCCGGCTACGAGCAGTACTTC. Its translation: CANTSPPGYEQYF.

The chain joins TRBV12-3 or TRBV12-4 to TRBJ2-7, with 8 bases fitting TRBD1. V lost 6 bases, J lost 5 bases, and 9 bases stayed unmatched. The length of the CDR3 is 14 residues. CDR3 region: CASSPTGVGNEQYF. CDR3 bases: TGTGCCAGCAGCCCGACAGGGGTTGGGAACGAGCAGTACTTC.